This T cell receptor (beta chain) was identified in a study of T cell repertoires in cytomegalovirus infection. In the study overall: The authors relied on CMV epitopes, both recently identified HLA-C-restricted and well-studied HLA-B-restricted. Matching HLA type, along with CMV infection, was indicated by public TCR beta signatures. Study outcomes and limitations: Carriage of CMV together with the relevant HLA was identifiable through cumulative public TCR beta family frequency. Dominating the ex vivo response were HLA-C-restricted CMV-specific TCR beta clonotypes.

With 0 bases removed from V and 9 bases from J, the gap between germline ends came to 12 bases. The CDR3 loop spans 15 amino acids. CDR1 and CDR2 from the germline V gene are MNHNY and SVGAGI (reference sequence). Of note for this clonotype: Its antigen is not known.

Via MiXCR, TCRdb re-called the reads, giving one row per CDR3 protein. The sample shows roughly 570,000 distinct CDR3 sequences, 40% of them seen only once. The TCR was taken from a human donor in good health (CMV status not recorded). Some clones in this sample may be carry-over from other donors' samples. Sample: cultured PBMCs, taken from culture after CMV antigen stimulation. The chain employs TRBV6-6 and TRBJ1-6; D gene ambiguous. DNA for the CDR3: TGTGCCAGCAGTTACTCGCCCGAAGGAACTTCACCCCTCCACTTT. Translation gives CASSYSPEGTSPLHF.